This T cell receptor beta chain was sequenced during a study of T cell responses to AZD1222 COVID-19 vaccine. Study-wide results and caveats: Repertoires were sampled only after the peak T cell response. The number of AZD1222 recipients seropositive at baseline was only five to seven. Clonal diversity was possibly underestimated; the donors were predominantly white British and more often female.

Germline CDR1 is SGHVS and CDR2 is FNYEAQ. The CDR3 sequence is 13 residues long. The V end was cut by 6 bases, the J end by 4 bases, with 11 bases between. For this clone: Antigen: not known.

This table comes from immunoSEQ multiplex PCR, and its TCRdb copy is limited to in-frame clones, with some not included. Counted here are over 130,000 clones, about 89% occurring once; the ten biggest clones make up about 7.5%. This clonotype originated in an adult who received the MenACWY meningococcal vaccine as a control. The J gene is TRBJ2-3, the V gene TRBV7-6; D not certain. This material consisted of peripheral blood, taken 28 days after the second dose of the MenACWY control vaccine. The CDR3 is CASSTSLPDTQYF. The CDR3, as DNA: TGTGCCAGCAGTACCTCTTTACCAGATACGCAGTATTTT.